This TCR beta chain was recovered during a study of blood T cell repertoires in COVID-19. About the research overall: Some COVID-19 samples were acute and others convalescent; all came from the United States, Italy and Spain. The analysed material was cDNA or gDNA that came from T cells, B-cell-depleted T cells, or PBMCs.

The CDR3 covers 14 residues. In the original analysis: Amplification from reference gene primers served as the basis for estimated nucleated cell counts. Clones were sequenced by immunoSEQ multiplex PCR, and TCRdb holds only the in-frame ones, with some missing. V and J calls and clone size come straight from that table; D and trimming were deduced from the DNA. The sample has roughly 220,000 clones, around 87% seen once. The TCR was taken from a man between 60 and 75 years old with acute or convalescent COVID-19. Sequenced material: peripheral blood. The chain links TRBV21-1 to TRBJ2-5; the table calls TRBD2, which could not be checked here. TRBV21-1 is a known pseudogene. The CDR3 coding sequence is TGTGCCAGCAGCAAGGGGAGGGTCCGGGGGACCCAGTACTTC. This encodes CASSKGRVRGTQYF.